This T cell receptor beta chain was sequenced for a study of cytomegalovirus exposure and HLA in healthy donors. The V gene's germline CDR1 is SGHDN and CDR2 FVKESK. The V gene end was trimmed by 4 bases and the J gene end by 0 bases; junction bases not matched to a gene: 0. This CDR3 has 15 amino acids. Overall study findings and caveats: A later analysis found TCR association rates differed by HLA locus, highest for DRB1 and lowest for HLA-C.

In the case of this clone: Its matching antigen is unknown.

It was with 60 Vbeta and 13 Jbeta primers that the PCR ran. Assay used: immunoSEQ multiplex PCR; TCRdb lists only in-frame clones, some missing. The sample has about 210,000 clones; about 83% are singletons. Sample: PBMCs. The clonotype originates from a woman between 45 and 60 years old in good health and CMV-seropositive. The V gene is TRBV14, the J gene TRBJ1-6; 7 bases map to TRBD1. Here the CDR3 reads CASSRTGSYNSPLHF. CDR3 DNA: TGTGCCAGCAGCCGGACAGGCTCCTATAATTCACCCCTCCACTTT.